A selection of T cell receptor beta chains follows, all from one sample in a study of T cell responses to AZD1222 COVID-19 vaccine. Assay used: immunoSEQ multiplex PCR; TCRdb lists only in-frame clones, some missing. The sample gives approximately 190,000 clones, about 90% of which show up once; approximately 2.7% is in the top ten. The specimen comprised peripheral blood, sampled on day 0 of MenACWY control vaccination. These TCRs come from an adult in good health. Both conserved end residues are part of each CDR3. D genes are given only for firm matches. Size values are once, few and many counts, or a class for expanded clones, and some rows have none.

J gene: TRBJ1-5; V gene: TRBV15; D gene: TRBD1; clone size: NA; CDR3 protein: CATSILGQGNQPQHF; CDR3 DNA: TGTGCCACCAGCATCTTAGGACAGGGGAATCAGCCCCAGCATTTT
J gene: TRBJ2-2; V gene: TRBV5-4; D gene: NA; clone size: NA; CDR3 protein: CASSSPTGLSRTGELFF; CDR3 DNA: TGTGCCAGCAGCTCACCGACAGGACTGTCGAGGACCGGGGAGCTGTTTTTT
J gene: TRBJ2-1; V gene: TRBV4-1; D gene: TRBD2; clone size: NA; CDR3 protein: CASSQDGLAGAGEQFF; CDR3 DNA: TGCGCCAGCAGCCAAGATGGACTAGCGGGAGCTGGTGAGCAGTTCTTC
J gene: TRBJ2-3; V gene: TRBV7-9; D gene: TRBD2; clone size: NA; CDR3 protein: CASSLVSSGSTDTQYF; CDR3 DNA: TGTGCCAGCAGCTTAGTTTCTAGCGGGAGTACAGATACGCAGTATTTT
J gene: TRBJ1-1; V gene: TRBV7-8; D gene: NA; clone size: NA; CDR3 protein: CASSPLPYGTTEAFF; CDR3 DNA: TGTGCCAGCAGCCCCCTTCCGTATGGGACCACTGAAGCTTTCTTT
J gene: TRBJ1-4; V gene: TRBV7-8; D gene: NA; clone size: few; CDR3 protein: CASSFYGGREKLFF; CDR3 DNA: TGTGCCAGCAGCTTTTACGGGGGGCGAGAAAAACTGTTTTTT
J gene: TRBJ2-7; V gene: TRBV28; D gene: TRBD2; clone size: NA; CDR3 protein: CASSLGGTSGSYEQYF; CDR3 DNA: TGTGCCAGCAGTTTAGGCGGGACTAGCGGTTCCTACGAGCAGTACTTC
J gene: TRBJ1-2; V gene: TRBV3-1/TRBV3-2; D gene: NA; clone size: NA; CDR3 protein: CAAQRGIDYTF; CDR3 DNA: TGTGCCGCCCAACGGGGAATAGACTACACCTTC
J gene: TRBJ1-5; V gene: TRBV28; D gene: NA; clone size: NA; CDR3 protein: CASSRDNLNQPQHF; CDR3 DNA: TGTGCCAGCAGCCGAGATAATCTCAATCAGCCCCAGCATTTT
J gene: TRBJ1-2; V gene: TRBV18; D gene: TRBD1; clone size: NA; CDR3 protein: CASSLKQGARVYGYTF; CDR3 DNA: TGTGCCAGCTCACTAAAGCAGGGGGCGAGGGTCTATGGCTACACCTTC
J gene: TRBJ1-1; V gene: TRBV7-2; D gene: NA; clone size: NA; CDR3 protein: CASSTGQNTEAFF; CDR3 DNA: TGTGCCAGCAGCACGGGCCAAAACACTGAAGCTTTCTTT
J gene: TRBJ2-3; V gene: TRBV24-1; D gene: TRBD2; clone size: NA; CDR3 protein: CATSDSGTSDYTDTQYF; CDR3 DNA: TGTGCCACCAGTGATTCAGGGACTAGCGACTACACAGATACGCAGTATTTT
J gene: TRBJ2-7; V gene: TRBV28; D gene: NA; clone size: NA; CDR3 protein: CASSLGGAQVEQYF; CDR3 DNA: TGTGCCAGCAGTTTAGGGGGGGCGCAGGTCGAGCAGTACTTC
J gene: TRBJ1-5; V gene: TRBV19; D gene: NA; clone size: NA; CDR3 protein: CASSPRVGQPQHF; CDR3 DNA: TGTGCCAGTAGTCCCAGGGTAGGACAGCCCCAGCATTTT
J gene: TRBJ1-1; V gene: TRBV7-6; D gene: NA; clone size: NA; CDR3 protein: CASSLGTNAEAFF; CDR3 DNA: TGTGCCAGCAGCTTAGGGACAAACGCTGAAGCTTTCTTT
J gene: TRBJ2-1; V gene: TRBV13; D gene: TRBD2; clone size: once; CDR3 protein: CASSLGPPTSGYNEQFF; CDR3 DNA: TGTGCCAGCAGCTTAGGCCCCCCGACTAGCGGCTACAATGAGCAGTTCTTC
J gene: TRBJ2-6; V gene: TRBV7-8; D gene: NA; clone size: NA; CDR3 protein: CASSLDPGRLLSGANVLTF; CDR3 DNA: TGTGCCAGCAGCTTGGATCCGGGCCGACTGCTCTCTGGGGCCAACGTCCTGACTTTC
J gene: TRBJ1-2; V gene: TRBV24-1; D gene: NA; clone size: NA; CDR3 protein: CATGGGSYGYTF; CDR3 DNA: TGTGCCACCGGGGGCGGAAGCTATGGCTACACCTTC
J gene: TRBJ1-3; V gene: TRBV15; D gene: NA; clone size: NA; CDR3 protein: CATSREVGSGNTIYF; CDR3 DNA: TGTGCCACCAGCAGAGAGGTGGGATCTGGAAACACCATATATTTT
J gene: TRBJ2-3; V gene: TRBV7-2; D gene: TRBD1; clone size: NA; CDR3 protein: CASSLEGQGLDTQYF; CDR3 DNA: TGTGCCAGCAGCTTAGAGGGACAGGGGTTAGATACGCAGTATTTT
J gene: TRBJ1-3; V gene: TRBV6-6; D gene: NA; clone size: NA; CDR3 protein: CASSATTPWTGNTIYF; CDR3 DNA: TGTGCCAGCAGTGCAACAACCCCGTGGACTGGAAACACCATATATTTT
J gene: TRBJ2-3; V gene: TRBV9; D gene: NA; clone size: NA; CDR3 protein: CASSPSTSTDTQYF; CDR3 DNA: TGTGCCAGCAGCCCATCGACCTCCACAGATACGCAGTATTTT
J gene: TRBJ2-1; V gene: TRBV6-2/TRBV6-3; D gene: TRBD2; clone size: NA; CDR3 protein: CASSYFGTSQFF; CDR3 DNA: TGTGCCAGCAGTTACTTTGGGACTAGCCAGTTCTTC
J gene: TRBJ2-7; V gene: TRBV18; D gene: TRBD2; clone size: NA; CDR3 protein: CASSGTSELYEQYF; CDR3 DNA: TGTGCCAGCTCCGGGACTAGCGAGCTCTACGAGCAGTACTTC
J gene: TRBJ2-1; V gene: TRBV20-1; D gene: TRBD2; clone size: NA; CDR3 protein: CSAAGGTEQFF; CDR3 DNA: TGCAGTGCGGCGGGGGGGACTGAGCAGTTCTTC
J gene: TRBJ1-1; V gene: TRBV2; D gene: TRBD1; clone size: NA; CDR3 protein: CASILTGGNTEAFF; CDR3 DNA: TGTGCCAGCATTTTGACAGGGGGGAACACTGAAGCTTTCTTT
J gene: TRBJ1-1; V gene: TRBV5-4; D gene: NA; clone size: NA; CDR3 protein: CASSLSDRNTEAFF; CDR3 DNA: TGTGCCAGCAGCCTATCGGACAGGAACACTGAAGCTTTCTTT
J gene: TRBJ2-2; V gene: TRBV18; D gene: NA; clone size: NA; CDR3 protein: CASSPLGAGSNTGELFF; CDR3 DNA: TGTGCCAGCTCACCATTAGGGGCAGGATCGAACACCGGGGAGCTGTTTTTT
J gene: TRBJ2-3; V gene: TRBV15; D gene: NA; clone size: NA; CDR3 protein: CATSSRGDTQYF; CDR3 DNA: TGTGCCACCAGTAGTCGAGGCGATACGCAGTATTTT
J gene: TRBJ2-7; V gene: TRBV6-6; D gene: NA; clone size: NA; CDR3 protein: CASSYSNSNPYEQYF; CDR3 DNA: TGTGCCAGCAGTTACTCGAACAGCAACCCCTACGAGCAGTACTTC
J gene: TRBJ2-7; V gene: TRBV28; D gene: TRBD2; clone size: NA; CDR3 protein: CASSFPLLANEQYF; CDR3 DNA: TGTGCCAGCAGTTTTCCCTTACTAGCGAACGAGCAGTACTTC
J gene: TRBJ2-1; V gene: TRBV20-1; D gene: NA; clone size: NA; CDR3 protein: CSVLPGNEQFF; CDR3 DNA: TGCAGTGTCCTCCCCGGCAATGAGCAGTTCTTC
J gene: TRBJ1-4; V gene: TRBV15; D gene: TRBD1; clone size: NA; CDR3 protein: CATSTRQGPKNEKLFF; CDR3 DNA: TGTGCCACCAGCACCCGACAGGGCCCAAAGAATGAAAAACTGTTTTTT
J gene: TRBJ1-2; V gene: TRBV3-1/TRBV3-2; D gene: TRBD1; clone size: NA; CDR3 protein: CASSPILNRGMRYGYTF; CDR3 DNA: TGTGCCAGCAGTCCAATCCTTAACAGGGGGATGAGGTATGGCTACACCTTC
J gene: TRBJ2-7; V gene: TRBV30; D gene: NA; clone size: NA; CDR3 protein: CAWSGKNYEQYF; CDR3 DNA: TGTGCCTGGAGTGGTAAAAACTACGAGCAGTACTTC
J gene: TRBJ1-2; V gene: TRBV28; D gene: NA; clone size: NA; CDR3 protein: CASTPTGRHGYTF; CDR3 DNA: TGTGCCAGCACTCCGACGGGGCGGCATGGCTACACCTTC
J gene: TRBJ1-2; V gene: TRBV12-3/TRBV12-4; D gene: NA; clone size: NA; CDR3 protein: CASTRGGHGYTF; CDR3 DNA: TGTGCCAGCACCCGGGGGGGGCATGGCTACACCTTC
J gene: TRBJ2-1; V gene: TRBV28; D gene: TRBD1; clone size: NA; CDR3 protein: CASKGTGPHNEQFF; CDR3 DNA: TGTGCCAGCAAGGGGACAGGGCCCCACAATGAGCAGTTCTTC
J gene: TRBJ1-4; V gene: TRBV2; D gene: NA; clone size: NA; CDR3 protein: CASSEASGPFNEKLFF; CDR3 DNA: TGTGCCAGCAGTGAAGCGTCAGGGCCGTTTAATGAAAAACTGTTTTTT
J gene: TRBJ1-2; V gene: TRBV4-2; D gene: NA; clone size: NA; CDR3 protein: CASSQTGDYGYTF; CDR3 DNA: TGTGCCAGCAGCCAAACAGGCGACTATGGCTACACCTTC
J gene: TRBJ1-4; V gene: TRBV28; D gene: NA; clone size: NA; CDR3 protein: CASSLVGVGATNEKLFF; CDR3 DNA: TGTGCCAGCAGTTTAGTCGGGGTAGGGGCAACTAATGAAAAACTGTTTTTT
J gene: TRBJ2-1; V gene: TRBV5-1; D gene: TRBD1; clone size: NA; CDR3 protein: CASSRDSGSYNEQFF; CDR3 DNA: TGCGCCAGCAGTAGGGACAGCGGTTCCTACAATGAGCAGTTCTTC
J gene: TRBJ1-1; V gene: TRBV12-3/TRBV12-4; D gene: NA; clone size: NA; CDR3 protein: CASTADRGTEAFF; CDR3 DNA: TGTGCCAGCACCGCCGACCGGGGCACTGAAGCTTTCTTT
J gene: TRBJ1-5; V gene: TRBV28; D gene: NA; clone size: NA; CDR3 protein: CASSSSGSNQPQHF; CDR3 DNA: TGTGCCAGCAGTTCCTCAGGGTCCAATCAGCCCCAGCATTTT
J gene: TRBJ2-7; V gene: TRBV6-2/TRBV6-3; D gene: NA; clone size: NA; CDR3 protein: CASSTLQGTKYEQYF; CDR3 DNA: TGTGCCAGCAGCACCCTACAGGGTACCAAATACGAGCAGTACTTC
J gene: TRBJ2-2; V gene: TRBV3-1/TRBV3-2; D gene: NA; clone size: NA; CDR3 protein: CASSHRVSLTGELFF; CDR3 DNA: TGTGCCAGCAGCCACCGAGTATCACTCACCGGGGAGCTGTTTTTT
J gene: TRBJ2-7; V gene: TRBV6-5; D gene: NA; clone size: NA; CDR3 protein: CASSAAPYEQYF; CDR3 DNA: TGTGCCAGCAGCGCCGCCCCCTACGAGCAGTACTTC
J gene: TRBJ2-7; V gene: TRBV3-1/TRBV3-2; D gene: NA; clone size: NA; CDR3 protein: CASGTKPYEQYF; CDR3 DNA: TGTGCCAGCGGGACGAAGCCCTACGAGCAGTACTTC
J gene: TRBJ2-2; V gene: TRBV19; D gene: NA; clone size: NA; CDR3 protein: CAVSPSTAGELFF; CDR3 DNA: TGTGCCGTGTCCCCTAGTACTGCCGGGGAGCTGTTTTTT
J gene: TRBJ1-4; V gene: TRBV29-1; D gene: TRBD1; clone size: NA; CDR3 protein: CSVGMGQGNEKLFF; CDR3 DNA: TGCAGCGTGGGTATGGGACAGGGGAATGAAAAACTGTTTTTT
J gene: TRBJ1-2; V gene: TRBV5-4; D gene: NA; clone size: once; CDR3 protein: CASSLNSRNYGYTF; CDR3 DNA: TGTGCCAGCAGCTTGAACAGCCGTAACTATGGCTACACCTTC
J gene: TRBJ1-2; V gene: TRBV11-2; D gene: NA; clone size: few; CDR3 protein: CASSLGPGDVEGYTF; CDR3 DNA: TGTGCCAGCAGCTTAGGCCCCGGGGATGTGGAAGGCTACACCTTC